This TCR beta chain is drawn from a study of cytomegalovirus exposure and HLA in healthy donors. Study summary: Caucasian-associated ancestry cluster membership applied to approximately 81% of a few hundred genotyped donors.

V lost 3 bases to trimming and J lost 2 bases, with 10 bases between them. This CDR3 comprises 14 residues. Germline-derived CDR1 and CDR2 are SGHNT and YENEEA. Study-wide results and limits: Presence/absence analysis assumed near-uniform sequencing depth across donors.

On this clone itself: Its antigen remains unidentified.

The donors comprised healthy bone marrow donors. 13 Jbeta primers and 60 Vbeta primers were used for the PCR. In the original analysis: An analysis that came later counted 77 million or so unique TCR beta chains, approximately 10 million shared. Method: immunoSEQ multiplex PCR; TCRdb's copy keeps in-frame clones and lacks some. V and J calls and clone size follow that table, whereas D and trimming were derived from the DNA. The sample holds under 150,000 clones; 84% are singletons and the top ten take 2% to 2.5%. This TCR derives from a boy between 2 and 10 years old in good health and CMV-seronegative. This rearrangement joins TRBV11-3 to TRBJ2-5; no reliable D call. Sequenced sample: PBMCs. This chain's CDR3 is CASSFVRSQETQYF. As DNA, the CDR3 is TGTGCCAGCAGCTTTGTACGGTCACAAGAGACCCAGTACTTC. The whole variable domain, filled in from reference TRBV11-3 and TRBJ2-5, reads EAGVVQSPRYKIIEKKQPVAFWCNPISGHNTLYWYLQNLGQGPELLIRYENEEAVDDSQLPKDRFSAERLKGVDSTLKIQPAELGDSAVYLCASSFVRSQETQYFGPGTRLLVL.